Listed here are 26 T cell receptor beta chains from one sample, sequenced in a study of CD8 T cells in ankylosing spondylitis listed by TCRdb under 2017. Points the paper makes about the study in general: A TCR beta motif made up of several highly homologous amino acid variants appeared to be characteristic of blood from ankylosing spondylitis patients.

The library was made by 5' RACE. Sequenced on an Illumina HiSeq 2500. The public reads were reanalyzed by TCRdb: fastp trimming at Q25, MiXCR alignment, in-frame beta chains only. A single entry per CDR3 protein holds the most common genes and DNA from its merged rows. Recorded for this sample are about 750,000 distinct CDR3 sequences; 15% to 20% of them occurred a single time. Around 20% of the sample belongs to the ten largest clones. No cognate antigen is known for these TCRs. The source material was blood, either unsorted or a sorted T cell fraction (not recorded which). These TCRs come from a male donor with ankylosing spondylitis.

This clonotype was recorded a few times. The rearrangement uses TRBV20-1 and TRBJ1-2; D uncertain. The V end lost 2 bases, the J end lost 0 bases, and 16 bases lay between the germline ends. Germline V gives CDR1 DFQATT, CDR2 SNEGSKA (reference sequence). The CDR3 extends over 16 amino acids. CDR3 DNA: TGCAGTGCTAGACCGCTTGGAACCCAAGCTAACTATGGCTACACCTTC. Encoded protein: CSARPLGTQANYGYTF.

Only a few counts were recorded for this clonotype. Germline is not matched at one junction end, which may reflect a read error. V is TRBV15 and J is TRBJ2-3; 8 bases match TRBD2. The CDR3 covers 13 residues. Germline assignment: CDR1 LNHNV and CDR2 YYDKDF (reference sequence). The CDR3 region is CATSRATGTRSVW. The CDR3 DNA reads as TGTGCCACCAGCAGAGCCACCGGGACTAGATCGGTGTGG.

The V call is TRBV12-3 or TRBV12-4, the J call TRBJ2-1, with TRBD1 identical over 7 bases. V was clipped by 5 bases and J by 6 bases; unmatched bases: 7. This CDR3 comprises 14 residues. The CDR3 loop reads CASSRPGQPNEQFF. The DNA of the CDR3 is TGTGCCAGCAGTCGCCCGGGACAGCCCAATGAGCAGTTCTTC.

Concerning this clonotype itself: The germline gene is not matched at one end of the junction; a read error may be the cause. V gene TRBV5-1 combines with J gene TRBJ1-2; tentatively, D is TRBD1 (5 bases). Germline-derived CDR1 and CDR2 are SGHRS and YFSETQ. The CDR3 length is 13 residues. The CDR3 loop is CASSLGHNNGYTF. As DNA, the CDR3 is TGCGCCAGCAGCTTAGGACATAACAATGGCTACACCTTC.

The rearrangement joins TRBV7-6 to TRBJ2-1, with 9 bases lining up with TRBD2. V shed 5 bases, J shed 5 bases, and the junction held 7 bases outside the gene matches. From germline, CDR1 is SGHVS and CDR2 FNYEAQ. CDR3 length: 15 amino acids. The CDR3 reads CASSELAGPNNEQFF. CDR3 coding DNA: TGTGCCAGCAGCGAACTAGCGGGTCCTAACAATGAGCAGTTCTTC.

J is TRBJ2-7 and V is TRBV5-1; 7 bases are shared with TRBD2. The CDR3 extends over 14 amino acids. Trimming took 0 bases from V and 8 from J; bases not matched to a gene: 8. Germline V gives CDR1 SGHRS, CDR2 YFSETQ. The CDR3 coding sequence is TGCGCCAGCAGCTTGGAGGGCGGGAGCCAAAAGCAGTACTTC. Translation gives CASSLEGGSQKQYF.

In this sample, this clonotype turned up a few times. Germline is not matched at one junction end, which may reflect a read error. The chain couples TRBV20-1 to TRBJ2-1, with 12 bases lining up with TRBD2. Germline V gives CDR1 DFQATT, CDR2 SNEGSKA (reference sequence). The CDR3 loop spans 18 amino acids. The CDR3 region is CSARDPLSPSGRAVEQFF. Here the CDR3 DNA reads TGCAGTGCTCGAGACCCCCTATCTCCTAGCGGGAGGGCGGTTGAGCAGTTCTTC.

In its sample, this clonotype was seen a few times. The V and J genes are TRBV29-1 and TRBJ2-1, with 10 nucleotides matching TRBD1. Trimming removed 5 bases from V and 6 bases from J; junction bases left unmatched: 7. Germline CDR1 is SQVTM and CDR2 is ANQGSEA. The CDR3 covers 14 residues. The CDR3 bases are TGCAGCGTTAGTTTGGGACAGGGGATCAATGAGCAGTTCTTC. Protein sequence: CSVSLGQGINEQFF.

A few counts support this clonotype. The chain recombines TRBV12-3 or TRBV12-4 with TRBJ2-7, with 8 positions matching TRBD2. The CDR3 consists of 15 residues. J gave up 2 bases and V 5 bases, and 8 bases lay outside the gene matches. As DNA, the CDR3 is TGTGCCAGCAGTCCCTTTGCGGGAGGTGCCTACGAGCAGTACTTC. This codes for CASSPFAGGAYEQYF.

The V call is TRBV6-5, the J call TRBJ2-1; 9 bases map to TRBD1. Germline assignment: CDR1 MNHEY and CDR2 SVGAGI. Losses at the gene ends were 4 bases for V and 5 bases for J; bases not matched to a gene: 6. This CDR3 has 15 residues. CDR3 residues: CASSSGGQGNNEQFF. The CDR3 DNA sequence: TGTGCCAGCAGTTCCGGAGGACAGGGGAACAATGAGCAGTTCTTC.

Only a few counts were recorded for this clonotype. The chain joins TRBV21-1 to TRBJ2-7; TRBD1, as called in the table, went unchecked against the DNA. TRBV21-1 is given as a pseudogene. The CDR3 has 20 amino acids. In DNA form, the CDR3 reads TGTGCCAGCAGCAAGTCAGCAGAGCACCTCGGGGAAGCGCCAGCCCACGAGCAGTACTTC. Residues: CASSKSAEHLGEAPAHEQYF.

This clonotype was seen repeatedly, ten times or more. This rearrangement joins TRBV10-3 to TRBJ2-3; D is undetermined. Trimming shortened V by 2 bases and J by 2 bases, and 8 bases separated the two germline ends. CDR1 and CDR2 from the germline V gene are ENHRY and SYGVKD. The CDR3 has 14 amino acids. Here the CDR3 reads CAISETPDTDTQYF. The CDR3 DNA sequence: TGTGCCATCAGTGAGACCCCGGACACAGATACGCAGTATTTT.

The chain combines TRBV25-1 with TRBJ2-1, with TRBD2 matching 8 bases. V shed 5 bases, J shed 7 bases, and the junction held 13 bases outside the gene matches. Looked up from germline, CDR1 is MGHDK and CDR2 is SYGVNS. This CDR3 is 16 amino acids long. CDR3 coding DNA: TGTGCCAGCAGTATAAGCCGGACTAGCCCTGTGAATGAGCAGTTCTTC. Amino acid sequence: CASSISRTSPVNEQFF.

This clonotype was detected a few times. The chain employs TRBV12-3 or TRBV12-4 and TRBJ2-7; perhaps TRBD2 as D (7 bases). Trimming cost V 11 bases and J 6 bases, with 17 bases left between them. CDR3 length equals 12 residues. The CDR3: CASGGGGIEQYF. CDR3 coding DNA: TGTGCCTCGGGGGGCGGGGGCATCGAGCAGTACTTC.

A note on this clonotype: One end of the junction fails to match germline, which may point to a read error. The chain links TRBV20-1 to TRBJ1-4, with D uncertain. In germline, CDR1 is DFQATT, CDR2 SNEGSKA (reference sequence). This CDR3 region has 14 residues. This CDR3 is CSARDRGTSEKLFF. CDR3 bases: TGCAGTGCTAGAGATCGGGGTACTAGTGAAAAACTGTTTTTT.

V is TRBV20-1 and J is TRBJ2-3; D tentatively reads TRBD1 or TRBD2 (5 bases each). In germline, CDR1 is DFQATT, CDR2 SNEGSKA (reference sequence). V gave up 1 base and J gave up 4 bases, with 12 bases separating them. CDR3 length equals 14 residues. This CDR3 is CSARVGTGADTQYF. CDR3 bases: TGCAGTGCTAGAGTGGGGACCGGCGCAGATACGCAGTATTTT.

This clonotype has at least ten counts. The chain uses TRBV5-1 and TRBJ2-7; TRBD1 is a possible D gene (6 bases). The CDR3 consists of 15 residues. Germline V gene lookup returns CDR1 SGHRS and CDR2 YFSETQ. V was clipped by 4 bases and J by 2 bases, with 16 bases between them. CDR3 amino acids: CASSPRDTRPYEQYF. CDR3 nucleotide sequence: TGCGCCAGCAGCCCCCGGGACACGCGACCCTACGAGCAGTACTTC.

The chain carries TRBV25-1 and TRBJ2-7; 7 bases map to TRBD1. J was trimmed by 6 bases and V by 8 bases; bases with no gene match: 7. CDR1 MGHDK and CDR2 SYGVNS come from the germline V gene. The CDR3 has 12 residues. This CDR3 reads CASGTGVGEQYF. CDR3 bases: TGTGCCAGCGGAACAGGGGTTGGCGAGCAGTACTTC.

CDR3 region: CASSLSLAGGRSSYNEQFF. DNA for the CDR3: TGCGCCAGCAGCTTGTCCTTAGCGGGAGGCCGTAGCTCCTACAATGAGCAGTTCTTC. J is TRBJ2-1 and V is TRBV5-1; 10 bases match TRBD2. Germline lookup yields CDR1 SGHRS and CDR2 YFSETQ. With 1 base clipped from V and 0 bases from J, the junction kept 10 bases outside the gene matches. The CDR3 runs to 19 residues.

This clonotype was counted only a few times. The CDR3 coding sequence is TGCAGTGCTAGTCCCTTAGCGGGGCGGACCTCCTACGAGCAGTACTTC. Amino acid sequence: CSASPLAGRTSYEQYF. The rearrangement links TRBV20-1 to TRBJ2-7; TRBD2 agrees at 8 bases. The length of the CDR3 is 16 residues. The V and J ends lost 3 bases and 0 bases, in that order; junction bases with no gene match: 10. The germline gives CDR1 DFQATT, CDR2 SNEGSKA (reference sequence).

This clonotype was detected a few times. The V and J genes are TRBV4-3 and TRBJ2-1; TRBD1 aligns across 9 bases. This CDR3 contains 17 residues. Unmatched junction bases numbered 8, after V lost 1 base and J lost 4 bases. The germline V gene has CDR1 LGHNA and CDR2 YSLEER. The CDR3 here is CASSQAWTGEAYNEQFF. CDR3 coding DNA: TGCGCCAGCAGCCAAGCCTGGACAGGGGAGGCTTACAATGAGCAGTTCTTC.

This clonotype was counted between two and nine times. J is TRBJ2-3 and V is TRBV28; D might be TRBD1 or TRBD2, each matching 5 bases. From germline, CDR1 is MDHEN and CDR2 SYDVKM. The length of the CDR3 is 14 residues. V shed 7 bases and J shed 3 bases, with 14 bases lying between them. CDR3 amino acids: CASTPRDVTDTQYF. The CDR3, as DNA: TGTGCCAGCACCCCCCGGGACGTTACAGATACGCAGTATTTT. The variable domain in full, completed from reference TRBV28 and TRBJ2-3, reads DVKVTQSSRYLVKRTGEKVFLECVQDMDHENMFWYRQDPGLGLRLIYFSYDVKMKEKGDIPEGYSVSREKKERFSLILESASTNQTSMYLCASTPRDVTDTQYFGPGTRLTVL.

The sample holds many counts of this clonotype. The chain joins TRBV12-3 or TRBV12-4 to TRBJ1-4; a possible D gene is TRBD1 (6 bases). Trimming shortened V by 5 bases and J by 5 bases, and 15 bases separated the two germline ends. The CDR3 is made up of 15 amino acids. The CDR3 reads CASSPGGRGNEKLFF. The CDR3 DNA is TGTGCCAGCAGTCCGGGGGGCCGGGGCAATGAAAAACTGTTTTTT.

This clonotype occurred a few times. V gene TRBV3-1 combines with J gene TRBJ1-1; D call uncertain. The CDR3 has 14 amino acids. Trimming shortened V by 4 bases and J by 3 bases, and 12 bases separated the two germline ends. CDR1 and CDR2 (germline): LGHDT, YNNKEL (reference sequence). CDR3 region: CASSPDSRDTEAFF. For the CDR3, the DNA is TGTGCCAGCAGCCCAGATAGTAGGGACACTGAAGCTTTCTTT.

This sequence joins TRBV9 and TRBJ1-6, with D maybe TRBD1 (6 bases). In germline, CDR1 is SGDLS, CDR2 YYNGEE. V shed 3 bases and J shed 8 bases, with 15 bases lying between them. This CDR3 is built from 15 residues. CDR3: CASSEQGSRHSPLHF. The CDR3 region has the DNA TGTGCCAGCAGCGAACAGGGATCCCGTCATTCACCCCTCCACTTT.

This chain connects TRBV11-1 to TRBJ2-2; D is unclear. Trimming cost V 0 bases and J 1 base, with 27 bases left between them. The CDR3 is 22 residues long. In germline, CDR1 is SGHAT, CDR2 FQDESV (reference sequence). CDR3 DNA: TGTGCCAGCAGCTTAGCACTCCGTTCTGTCGTCACCGAGACGATGAACACCGGGGAGCTGTTTTTT. As protein: CASSLALRSVVTETMNTGELFF.